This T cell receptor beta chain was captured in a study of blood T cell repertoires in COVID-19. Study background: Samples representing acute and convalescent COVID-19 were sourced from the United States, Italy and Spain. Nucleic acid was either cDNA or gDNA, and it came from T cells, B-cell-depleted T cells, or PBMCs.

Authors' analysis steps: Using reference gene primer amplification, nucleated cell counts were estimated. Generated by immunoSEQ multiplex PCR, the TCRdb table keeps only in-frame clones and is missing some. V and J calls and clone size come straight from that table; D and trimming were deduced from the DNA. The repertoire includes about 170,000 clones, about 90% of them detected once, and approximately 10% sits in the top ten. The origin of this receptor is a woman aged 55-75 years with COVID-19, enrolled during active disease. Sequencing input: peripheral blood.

The CDR3 here is CASSLGLLAAVGGQYF. The CDR3 DNA reads TGTGCCAGCAGCTTAGGGTTGTTAGCTGCCGTGGGTGGGCAGTACTTC. The chain has TRBV7-2 and TRBJ2-7; no clear D gene. CDR3 length: 16 residues. V was clipped by 1 base and J by 9 bases, with 22 bases between them. Germline V gene lookup returns CDR1 SGHTA and CDR2 FQGNSA.